The next 27 T cell receptor beta chains were all read from a single sample in a study of shared clonotypes between healthy human individuals. Data came from immunoSEQ multiplex PCR; TCRdb stores just in-frame clones and leaves some out. The profile shows about half a million clones, almost 80% of them singletons. The sequenced sample consisted of PBMCs. Receptors were obtained from a woman aged 40 to 55 in good health. Some clones in this sample may be carry-over from other donors' samples.

This clone was found a few times. The chain links TRBV5-1 to TRBJ2-7; D is possibly TRBD1 (6 bases). Germline-derived CDR1 and CDR2 are SGHRS and YFSETQ. V was shortened by 4 bases and J by 7 bases, with 15 bases between the two germline ends. This CDR3 has 13 residues. Here the CDR3 reads CASSLRFQGEQYF. As DNA, the CDR3 is TGCGCCAGCAGCCTCCGGTTCCAGGGGGAGCAGTACTTC.

The chain uses TRBV6-6 and TRBJ1-5; no firm D call. Germline V gene data show CDR1 as MNHNY and CDR2 as SVGAGI (reference sequence). Trimming shortened V by 6 bases and J by 0 bases, and 15 bases separated the two germline ends. This CDR3 is 16 amino acids long. CDR3 protein: CASSHDGRYSNQPQHF. CDR3 in DNA: TGTGCCAGCAGCCACGACGGGAGGTATAGCAATCAGCCCCAGCATTTT.

The CDR3 region has the DNA TGTGCCAGCAGCTTGGACAGCCACTTGTACGAGCAGTACTTC. Protein sequence: CASSLDSHLYEQYF. The chain is built from TRBV7-2 and TRBJ2-7; TRBD1 is a possible D gene (6 bases). Germline V gives CDR1 SGHTA, CDR2 FQGNSA. V was trimmed by 3 bases and J by 4 bases, leaving 13 bases between them. This CDR3 has 14 residues.

The genes are TRBV28 and TRBJ2-7; TRBD2 might be the D (5 bases). CDR1 and CDR2 from the germline V gene are MDHEN and SYDVKM. CDR3 size: 14 residues. V lost 2 bases to trimming and J lost 3 bases, with 11 bases between them. The CDR3 nucleotides read TGTGCCAGCAGTTTACCCCGAGGGTTCTACGAGCAGTACTTC. Translating gives CASSLPRGFYEQYF. Full variable domain (rest looked up from reference TRBV28 and TRBJ2-7): DVKVTQSSRYLVKRTGEKVFLECVQDMDHENMFWYRQDPGLGLRLIYFSYDVKMKEKGDIPEGYSVSREKKERFSLILESASTNQTSMYLCASSLPRGFYEQYFGPGTRLTVT.

The chain employs TRBV10-1 and TRBJ2-3, with 11 nucleotides matching TRBD2. Unmatched junction bases numbered 4, after V lost 8 bases and J lost 6 bases. The CDR3 contains 13 residues. From germline, CDR1 is WNHNN and CDR2 SYGVQD (reference sequence). The CDR3, as DNA: TGCGCCAGCGGGACTAGCGGTAGGGATACGCAGTATTTT. Its protein product is CASGTSGRDTQYF.

CDR3 sequence reads: CATRPGQGLLNTEAFF. CDR3 nucleotides: TGTGCCACCCGGCCGGGACAGGGGTTACTGAACACTGAAGCTTTCTTT. The gene calls are TRBV27 and TRBJ1-1; 10 nucleotides agree with TRBD1. CDR1 MNHEY and CDR2 SMNVEV come from the germline V gene (reference sequence). CDR3 length equals 16 residues. J gave up 0 bases and V 10 bases, and 11 bases lay outside the gene matches.

This CDR3 reads CASSQDAGRGTQYF. The CDR3 bases are TGCGCCAGCAGCCAAGACGCCGGGCGGGGGACCCAGTACTTC. This chain uses TRBV4-1 with TRBJ2-5; D is possibly TRBD2 (6 bases). Germline V gene data show CDR1 as MGHRA and CDR2 as YSYEKL. The CDR3 contains 14 residues. The V end lost 0 bases, the J end lost 7 bases, and 12 bases lay between the germline ends.

The V call is TRBV11-2, the J call TRBJ1-2, with 7 bases lining up with TRBD1. The CDR3 covers 13 residues. The V and J ends lost 6 bases and 3 bases, in that order; junction bases with no gene match: 4. Germline V CDR1 and CDR2: SGHAT, FQNNGV. DNA for the CDR3: TGTGCCAGCAGTAGCGACAGGGACTATGGCTACACCTTC. This gives the protein CASSSDRDYGYTF.

J is TRBJ1-2 and V is TRBV2; D ambiguous. The germline CDR1 and CDR2 sequences are SNHLY and FYNNEI. Trimming shortened V by 3 bases and J by 1 base, and 6 bases separated the two germline ends. The CDR3 consists of 13 residues. The CDR3 nucleotides read TGTGCCAGCAGTGACGGGTTTAACTATGGCTACACCTTC. This translates into CASSDGFNYGYTF.

The chain employs TRBV5-4 and TRBJ2-3; D is ambiguous. Germline assignment: CDR1 SGHNT and CDR2 YYREEE (reference sequence). Trimming cost V 5 bases and J 6 bases, with 13 bases left between them. The CDR3 length is 13 residues. CDR3 nucleotide sequence: TGTGCCAGCAGACTCGTACCGGATGATACGCAGTATTTT. This codes for CASRLVPDDTQYF.

The chain joins TRBV11-1 to TRBJ2-7; 13 bases map to TRBD2. The V gene end was trimmed by 3 bases and the J gene end by 6 bases; junction bases not matched to a gene: 5. Germline V CDR1 and CDR2: SGHAT, FQDESV (reference sequence). The CDR3 has 15 amino acids. The CDR3 region is CASSFGGLAGSEQYF. In DNA, the CDR3 is TGTGCCAGCAGCTTTGGGGGACTAGCGGGAAGCGAGCAGTACTTC.

The chain uses TRBV19 and TRBJ2-3; either TRBD1 or TRBD2 may fit D (5 bases each). The germline CDR1 and CDR2 sequences are LNHDA and SQIVND (reference sequence). V was shortened by 6 bases and J by 2 bases, with 21 bases between the two germline ends. This CDR3 contains 17 residues. The CDR3 sequence: CASRVPEGRGNTDTQYF. The CDR3 nucleotides are TGTGCCAGTAGAGTGCCTGAGGGACGGGGCAACACAGATACGCAGTATTTT. Based on the CDR3 plus reference TRBV19 and TRBJ2-3, the full variable domain is DGGITQSPKYLFRKEGQNVTLSCEQNLNHDAMYWYRQDPGQGLRLIYYSQIVNDFQKGDIAEGYSVSREKKESFPLTVTSAQKNPTAFYLCASRVPEGRGNTDTQYFGPGTRLTVL.

The J gene is TRBJ2-7, the V gene TRBV6-1, with 8 positions matching TRBD2. With V trimmed by 6 bases and J by 4 bases, 8 bases remained unmatched. The germline V gene has CDR1 MNHNS and CDR2 SASEGT. This CDR3 spans 14 amino acids. The chain's CDR3 is CASRGSGSRYEQYF. CDR3 sequence (DNA): TGTGCCAGCAGAGGAAGCGGGAGCAGGTACGAGCAGTACTTC.

Comments on this clone: The junction shows a germline mismatch at one end, possibly a read error. This chain uses TRBV6-6 with TRBJ1-1, with 7 bases that match TRBD1. CDR1 is MNHNY, CDR2 SVGAGI, per germline (reference sequence). CDR3 size: 15 residues. The CDR3, as DNA: TGTGCCAGCAGTTACTCGGGACAGTTGAACACTGAAGCTTCCTTT. It codes for CASSYSGQLNTEASF.

The genes are TRBV5-1 and TRBJ1-3; the D gene is possibly TRBD1 (5 bases). This CDR3 has 15 amino acids. Germline CDR1 SGHRS, CDR2 YFSETQ. The germline V and J ends were trimmed by 4 bases and 0 bases, with 11 bases remaining between them. Here the CDR3 reads CASSEGTASGNTIYF. DNA of the CDR3: TGCGCCAGCAGCGAAGGGACGGCCTCTGGAAACACCATATATTTT.

The V and J genes are TRBV18 and TRBJ2-1; D remains unclear. CDR3 length: 13 residues. V was cut by 3 bases and J by 9 bases, with 12 bases left in between. Germline loops: CDR1 KGHSH, CDR2 LQKENI. CDR3 DNA: TGTGCCAGCTCACCTGGGCCTAGTGGTGAGCAGTTCTTC. Translated: CASSPGPSGEQFF.

The gene calls are TRBV4-2 and TRBJ2-7; TRBD2 might be the D (5 bases). This CDR3 is built from 16 residues. V was cut by 1 base and J by 4 bases, with 17 bases left in between. Germline assignment: CDR1 LGHNA and CDR2 YNFKEQ. Here the CDR3 DNA reads TGTGCCAGCAGCCAAGGTAGGCTAGCCACGGGATACGAGCAGTACTTC. It encodes CASSQGRLATGYEQYF.

This chain joins TRBV19 and TRBJ1-1; D uncertain. CDR1 and CDR2 from the germline V gene are LNHDA and SQIVND (reference sequence). V lost 7 bases to trimming and J lost 1 base, with 19 bases between them. CDR3 size: 16 residues. CDR3 residues: CASTPILRQENTEAFF. The CDR3 region has the DNA TGTGCCAGTACTCCCATTTTACGGCAGGAGAACACTGAAGCTTTCTTT. Looking up the rest from reference TRBV19 and TRBJ1-1 gives the full variable domain: DGGITQSPKYLFRKEGQNVTLSCEQNLNHDAMYWYRQDPGQGLRLIYYSQIVNDFQKGDIAEGYSVSREKKESFPLTVTSAQKNPTAFYLCASTPILRQENTEAFFGQGTRLTVV.

This sequence joins TRBV27 and TRBJ1-2, with D perhaps matching TRBD1 (6 bases). With 3 bases removed from V and 5 bases from J, the gap between germline ends came to 10 bases. Germline V CDR1 and CDR2: MNHEY, SMNVEV (reference sequence). The CDR3 is 13 residues long. The CDR3 DNA reads as TGTGCCAGCAGTTTTCCGGGGGCATATGGCTACACCTTC. Residues: CASSFPGAYGYTF.

This clone was observed a few times. V and J are TRBV7-2 and TRBJ1-5, with unresolved D. V gave up 2 bases and J gave up 0 bases, with 8 bases separating them. The CDR3 loop spans 15 amino acids. The V gene's germline CDR1 is SGHTA and CDR2 FQGNSA. This CDR3 is CASSLLYTSNQPQHF. The CDR3 DNA reads as TGTGCCAGCAGCTTACTCTACACTAGCAATCAGCCCCAGCATTTT. Using reference TRBV7-2 and TRBJ1-5 for the parts outside the CDR3, the full variable domain is GAGVSQSPSNKVTEKGKDVELRCDPISGHTALYWYRQSLGQGLEFLIYFQGNSAPDKSGLPSDRFSAERTGGSVSTLTIQRTQQEDSAVYLCASSLLYTSNQPQHFGDGTRLSIL.

In this sample, this clone turned up a few times. This chain joins TRBV25-1 and TRBJ2-1; D ambiguous. This CDR3 spans 16 amino acids. Germline V gene sequence: CDR1 MGHDK, CDR2 SYGVNS. Trimming took 4 bases from V and 4 from J, leaving 17 bases between them. The chain's CDR3 is CASSGGASQNYNEQFF. The CDR3 coding sequence is TGTGCCAGCAGTGGCGGAGCGTCCCAAAATTACAATGAGCAGTTCTTC. The variable domain in full, completed from reference TRBV25-1 and TRBJ2-1, reads EADIYQTPRYLVIGTGKKITLECSQTMGHDKMYWYQQDPGMELHLIHYSYGVNSTEKGDLSSESTVSRIRTEHFPLTLESARPSHTSQYLCASSGGASQNYNEQFFGPGTRLTVL.

The rearrangement links TRBV10-3 to TRBJ2-1, with 9 bases identical to TRBD2. This CDR3 comprises 15 residues. The J segment lost 5 bases and the V segment lost 4 bases, leaving 6 bases of the junction unmatched. Germline CDR1 reads ENHRY; CDR2 reads SYGVKD. The CDR3 loop is CAISGQAGGHNEQFF. The CDR3 nucleotides read TGTGCCATCAGTGGGCAAGCGGGAGGCCACAATGAGCAGTTCTTC.

This clone was counted a single time. The V gene is TRBV10-3, the J gene TRBJ2-3; D ambiguous. V was trimmed by 3 bases and J by 6 bases, leaving 4 bases between them. This CDR3 region has 11 residues. Germline assignment: CDR1 ENHRY and CDR2 SYGVKD. The CDR3: CAISDTDTQYF. The CDR3 DNA reads as TGTGCCATCAGTGACACTGATACGCAGTATTTT.

The V gene is TRBV30, the J gene TRBJ1-2; no reliable D call. Germline V gene sequence: CDR1 GTSNPN, CDR2 SVGIG (reference sequence). V lost 3 bases to trimming and J lost 3 bases, with 14 bases between them. The CDR3 contains 14 residues. CDR3 coding DNA: TGTGCCTGGAGCCCTTCGGTAGAAGACTATGGCTACACCTTC. It is translated as CAWSPSVEDYGYTF. Combining the CDR3 with reference TRBV30 and TRBJ1-2 gives the whole variable domain SQTIHQWPATLVQPVGSPLSLECTVEGTSNPNLYWYRQAAGRGLQLLFYSVGIGQISSEVPQNLSASRPQDRQFILSSKKLLLSDSGFYLCAWSPSVEDYGYTFGSGTRLTVV.

The rearrangement uses TRBV5-1 and TRBJ2-5, with TRBD2 as a possible D gene (6 bases). The end of the DNA aligns better with TRBJ2-7, so the J call may be wrong. Germline values: CDR1 SGHRS, CDR2 YFSETQ. The CDR3 runs 15 residues. The CDR3 nucleotides are TGCGCCAGCAGCTTGGTTTCGGGAGTGGGGTACGAGCAGTACTTC. Translation: CASSLVSGVGYEQYF.

V and J are TRBV28 and TRBJ2-1, with 10 positions matching TRBD2. Germline V CDR1 and CDR2: MDHEN, SYDVKM. CDR3 size: 16 residues. Trimming cost V 6 bases and J 6 bases; bases outside gene matches: 11. In DNA, the CDR3 is TGTGCCAGCAGACCTACGGGACTAGCGAAGAGCAATGAGCAGTTCTTC. This sequence encodes CASRPTGLAKSNEQFF.

The chain joins TRBV6-5 to TRBJ2-2, with D hard to call. The CDR3 has 13 amino acids. The V gene's germline CDR1 is MNHEY and CDR2 SVGAGI. The V end was cut by 7 bases, the J end by 0 bases, with 6 bases between. The CDR3 DNA sequence: TGTGCCAGCACCGAAACGAACACCGGGGAGCTGTTTTTT. It is translated as CASTETNTGELFF.